This T cell receptor (beta chain) was captured by sequencing in a study of a mutant IDH1 vaccine in newly diagnosed glioma. Study in general: Patients previously underwent radiotherapy, temozolomide, or both, and most underwent both. Study results and limitations: Across multiple MHC alleles, roughly 93% of patients had vaccine-induced responses.

The protocol was immunoSEQ multiplex PCR, while the TCRdb copy is restricted to in-frame clones and leaves out a portion. The sample has about 59,000 clones, about 90% seen once; the top ten hold roughly 2.5%. Concerning this clone itself: Its antigen is not known.

Sample time point: baseline, week 1 (first vaccination visit). The treatment: pre-vaccination baseline after standard-of-care therapy. Donor tumors were new WHO grade 3 or 4 IDH1-mutant, ATRX-lost astrocytomas. The CDR3 totals 13 residues. Trimming cost V 8 bases and J 14 bases, with 19 bases left between them. CDR1 and CDR2 from the germline V gene are MNHEY and SMNVEV (reference sequence). This chain connects TRBV27 to TRBJ1-6; D might be TRBD1 (5 bases). The sample in question was PBMCs, obtained from a glioma patient treated with radiotherapy, temozolomide or both. This receptor was identified in a man aged 50-60 years with glioma. The CDR3 region has the DNA TGTGCCAGCCGTAGTCGTCCTCGGGGGGCCCTCCACTTT. It encodes CASRSRPRGALHF.